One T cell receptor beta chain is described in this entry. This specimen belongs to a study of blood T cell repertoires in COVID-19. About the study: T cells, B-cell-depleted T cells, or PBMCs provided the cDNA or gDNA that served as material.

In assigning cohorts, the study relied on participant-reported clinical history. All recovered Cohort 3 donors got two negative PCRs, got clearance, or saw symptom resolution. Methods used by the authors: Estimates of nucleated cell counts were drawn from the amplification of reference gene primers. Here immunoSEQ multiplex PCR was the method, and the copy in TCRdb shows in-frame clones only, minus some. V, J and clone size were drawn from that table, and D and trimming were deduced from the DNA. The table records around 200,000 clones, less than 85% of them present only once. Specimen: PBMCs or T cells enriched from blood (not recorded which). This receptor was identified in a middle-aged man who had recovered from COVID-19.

CDR3: CAISREGLYNEQFF. CDR3 sequence (DNA): TGTGCCATCAGCCGGGAGGGCCTCTACAATGAGCAGTTCTTC. This chain joins TRBV10-3 and TRBJ2-1; 8 nucleotides line up with TRBD2. CDR3 length: 14 residues. V trimming: 6 bases; J trimming: 3 bases; junction bases outside the gene matches: 4. Germline loops: CDR1 ENHRY, CDR2 SYGVKD.